Sequencing of this T cell receptor (beta chain) was carried out in a study of post-analysis software for immune sequencing data. V was pared by 7 bases and J by 9 bases, with 22 bases between. The germline V gene has CDR1 DFQATT and CDR2 SNEGSKA (reference sequence). This CDR3 is 15 amino acids long. A word on this clonotype: Its target is unknown.

Study-wide findings and caveats: A few TRBV segments occurring more often in patients than controls included TRBV5-6, TRBV5-1 and TRBV20-1.

Built from TCR beta cDNA, the libraries had unique molecular identifiers in them. TCRdb re-called the PCR reads with MiXCR, one entry per CDR3 protein. This repertoire shows 450,000 to 700,000 distinct CDR3 sequences, around 40% found once; its top ten account for about 1.5%. The sample consisted of blood. The chain employs TRBV20-1 and TRBJ1-6, with D possibly TRBD1 on 6 matching bases. The clonotype originates from a girl between 5 and 17 years old with multiple sclerosis. CDR3 protein: CSVTPRRGGGSPLHF. CDR3 in DNA: TGCAGTGTCACCCCCCGCAGGGGCGGTGGTTCACCCCTCCACTTT.